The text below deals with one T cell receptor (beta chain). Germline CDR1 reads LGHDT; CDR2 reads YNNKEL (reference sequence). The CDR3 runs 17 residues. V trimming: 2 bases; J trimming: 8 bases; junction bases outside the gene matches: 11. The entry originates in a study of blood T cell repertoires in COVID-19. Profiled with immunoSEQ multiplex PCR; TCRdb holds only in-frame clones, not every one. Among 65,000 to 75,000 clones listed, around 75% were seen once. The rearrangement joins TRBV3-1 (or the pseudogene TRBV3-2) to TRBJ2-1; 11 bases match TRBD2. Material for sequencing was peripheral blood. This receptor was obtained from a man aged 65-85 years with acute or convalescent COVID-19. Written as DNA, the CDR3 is TGTGCCAGCAGCCAATTTTCGACTAGCGGGAAAAGGGATGAGCAGTTCTTC. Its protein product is CASSQFSTSGKRDEQFF.